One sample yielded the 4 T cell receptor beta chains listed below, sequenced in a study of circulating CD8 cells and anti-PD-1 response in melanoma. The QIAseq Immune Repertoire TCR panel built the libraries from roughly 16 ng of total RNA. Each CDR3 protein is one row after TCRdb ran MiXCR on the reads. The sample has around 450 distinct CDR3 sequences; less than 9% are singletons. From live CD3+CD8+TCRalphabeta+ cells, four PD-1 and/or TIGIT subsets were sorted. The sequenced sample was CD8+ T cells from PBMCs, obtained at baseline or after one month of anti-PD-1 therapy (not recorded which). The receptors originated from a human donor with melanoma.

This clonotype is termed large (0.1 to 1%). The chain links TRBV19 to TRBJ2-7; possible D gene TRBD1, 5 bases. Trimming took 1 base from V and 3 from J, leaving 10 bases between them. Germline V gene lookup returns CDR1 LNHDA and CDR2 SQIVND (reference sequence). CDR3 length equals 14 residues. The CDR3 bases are TGTGCCAGTAGTATAGTTTGGGGCGGCTACGAGCAGTACTTC. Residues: CASSIVWGGYEQYF.

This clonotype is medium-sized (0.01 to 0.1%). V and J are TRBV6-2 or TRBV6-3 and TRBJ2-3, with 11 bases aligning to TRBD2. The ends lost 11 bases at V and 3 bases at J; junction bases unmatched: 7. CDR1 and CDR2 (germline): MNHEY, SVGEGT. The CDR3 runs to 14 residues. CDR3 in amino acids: CAGSPSGGTDTQYF. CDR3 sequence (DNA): TGTGCCGGTTCCCCTAGCGGGGGGACAGATACGCAGTATTTT.

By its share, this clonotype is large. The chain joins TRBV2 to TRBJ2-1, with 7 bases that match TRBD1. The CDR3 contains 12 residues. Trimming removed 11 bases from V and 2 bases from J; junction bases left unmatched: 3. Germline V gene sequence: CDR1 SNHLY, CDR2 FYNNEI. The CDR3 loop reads CAEGQPYNEQFF. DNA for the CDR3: TGTGCCGAGGGACAGCCCTACAATGAGCAGTTCTTC.

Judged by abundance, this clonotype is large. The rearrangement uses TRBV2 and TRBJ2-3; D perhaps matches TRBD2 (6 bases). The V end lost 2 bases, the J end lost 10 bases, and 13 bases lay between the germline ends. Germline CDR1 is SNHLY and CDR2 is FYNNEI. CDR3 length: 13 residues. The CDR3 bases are TGTGCCAGCAGTGAAAAAGACTGGGGGGCGCAGTATTTT. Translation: CASSEKDWGAQYF.